The clone carrying this T cell receptor (beta chain) has more than one count but fewer than ten. TCRdb reprocessed the 5' RACE reads via MiXCR and lists one record per CDR3 protein. The table shows some 62,000 distinct CDR3 sequences, with less than 25% occurring only once. Per germline, CDR1 MNHEY and CDR2 SVGEGT. Trimming left V 0 bases short and J 2 bases short, with 8 bases between. The CDR3 runs 14 residues. The sequenced material came from memory CD4+ T cells sorted from a lymph node. Specified subset: memory CD4+ T cells, CD4+CD45RO+CD25-. The rearrangement uses TRBV6-2 or TRBV6-3 and TRBJ2-7, with D tentatively TRBD2 (5 bases). This sequence originates from a female donor with breast cancer. The CDR3 region is CASSYSAETYEQYF. The CDR3 DNA reads TGTGCCAGCAGTTACTCAGCGGAGACCTACGAGCAGTACTTC.